This is a list of T cell receptor beta chains from one sample in a study of cytomegalovirus exposure and HLA in healthy donors. TCRdb keeps only in-frame clones here, not all; method: immunoSEQ multiplex PCR. The data contain 220,000 or so clones, 70% to 90% of them singletons. The material sequenced was PBMCs. The receptors originated from a woman between 18 and 30 years old in good health and CMV-seronegative. Each CDR3 is given with its conserved first and last residue. Each record gives: J gene, CDR3 length, D gene, V gene, clone size, CDR3 protein, CDR3 DNA. D genes are given only for firm matches. The listing skips clone size in some rows; elsewhere it reads once, few, many or a size class.

TRBJ2-7,16,TRBD1,TRBV4-1,.,CASSQGPPGQGNEQYF,TGCGCCAGCAGCCAAGGTCCTCCGGGACAGGGGAACGAGCAGTACTTC
TRBJ2-7,15,TRBD2,TRBV7-9,.,CASSYWPGGASEQYF,TGTGCCAGCAGCTACTGGCCCGGGGGGGCGAGTGAGCAGTACTTC
TRBJ2-3,18,TRBD2,TRBV7-9,.,CASSPGLAGGSLTDTQYF,TGTGCCAGCAGCCCGGGACTAGCGGGAGGGTCACTTACAGATACGCAGTATTTT
TRBJ2-7,15,.,TRBV2,.,CASSRRPDRSYEQYF,TGTGCCAGCAGTAGACGGCCCGACAGGTCCTACGAGCAGTACTTC
TRBJ2-3,15,.,TRBV30,.,CAWSVRGTRGDTQYF,TGTGCCTGGAGTGTACGGGGCACCAGGGGAGATACGCAGTATTTT
TRBJ2-1,16,TRBD2,TRBV4-2,.,CASSQEGGLAYNEQFF,TGTGCCAGCAGCCAAGAGGGGGGACTAGCGTACAATGAGCAGTTCTTC
TRBJ1-5,13,.,TRBV7-2,.,CASSLRSNQPQHF,TGTGCCAGCAGCTTGAGGAGCAATCAGCCCCAGCATTTT
TRBJ2-7,16,TRBD1,TRBV28,.,CASRLDRAAGSYEQYF,TGTGCCAGCAGATTGGACAGGGCCGCGGGGTCCTACGAGCAGTACTTC
TRBJ2-7,12,.,TRBV9,.,CASSPRGGEQYF,TGTGCCAGCAGCCCCAGGGGGGGAGAGCAGTACTTC
TRBJ1-4,14,.,TRBV2,.,CASSRGQLNEKLFF,TGTGCCAGCAGCAGAGGACAGTTGAATGAAAAACTGTTTTTT
TRBJ2-3,14,TRBD2,TRBV4-1,.,CASSRREVEDTQYF,TGCGCCAGCAGCCGACGGGAGGTTGAAGATACGCAGTATTTT
TRBJ1-3,12,.,TRBV4-1,few,CASSQGGNTIYF,TGCGCCAGCAGCCAAGGAGGAAACACCATATATTTT
TRBJ1-2,13,TRBD1,TRBV6-1,.,CASRDRLSYGYTF,TGTGCCAGTAGGGACAGGCTATCCTATGGCTACACCTTC
TRBJ1-2,12,.,TRBV19,.,CASSDLIYGYTF,TGTGCCAGTAGTGACTTAATCTATGGCTACACCTTC
TRBJ1-1,15,.,TRBV5-1,few,CASSLQVPGDTEAFF,TGCGCCAGCAGCTTACAGGTCCCAGGGGACACTGAAGCTTTCTTT
TRBJ1-1,15,.,TRBV7-8,.,CASSALQGFRTEAFF,TGTGCCAGCAGCGCCCTACAGGGTTTTAGGACTGAAGCTTTCTTT
TRBJ2-1,15,TRBD2,TRBV7-3,.,CASSFASGSYNEQFF,TGTGCCAGCAGCTTCGCTAGCGGCTCCTACAATGAGCAGTTCTTC
TRBJ2-3,16,.,TRBV9,.,CASSPRWGGVTDTQYF,TGTGCCAGCAGCCCGAGGTGGGGCGGGGTCACAGATACGCAGTATTTT
TRBJ1-2,15,TRBD1,TRBV5-1,.,CASSLEGRGVYGYTF,TGCGCCAGCAGCTTGGAAGGCAGGGGGGTCTATGGCTACACCTTC
TRBJ1-2,16,.,TRBV19,few,CASSTRRGRGGYGYTF,TGTGCCAGTAGCACCCGACGGGGAAGAGGAGGCTATGGCTACACCTTC
TRBJ1-5,13,.,TRBV30,.,CAWNSGGPQPQHF,TGTGCCTGGAATTCGGGGGGGCCTCAGCCCCAGCATTTT
TRBJ2-3,16,TRBD2,TRBV9,.,CASSLNSGTGIDTQYF,TGTGCCAGCAGCTTAAATAGCGGGACCGGGATAGATACGCAGTATTTT
TRBJ2-7,13,.,TRBV11-2,.,CASSLEISPEQYF,TGTGCCAGCAGCTTAGAGATCTCTCCCGAGCAGTACTTC
TRBJ2-5,13,.,TRBV6-5,.,CASSILGKETQYF,TGTGCCAGCAGTATCCTCGGGAAAGAGACCCAGTACTTC
TRBJ2-3,14,.,TRBV5-4,.,CASRPVRETDTQYF,TGTGCCAGCAGGCCAGTAAGGGAAACAGATACGCAGTATTTT
TRBJ2-6,12,.,TRBV5-6,.,CASSFGPNVLTF,TGTGCCAGCAGCTTTGGCCCCAACGTCCTGACTTTC
TRBJ1-2,15,TRBD1,TRBV2,.,CASSPPGQGTSGYTF,TGTGCCAGCAGTCCACCGGGACAGGGAACGAGTGGCTACACCTTC
TRBJ1-2,15,.,TRBV6-5,.,CASSNPPGDSGGYTF,TGTGCCAGCAGCAACCCTCCGGGAGACAGTGGAGGCTACACCTTC
TRBJ2-1,14,.,TRBV2,once,CASSEVGGYNEQFF,TGTGCCAGCAGTGAGGTAGGGGGATACAATGAGCAGTTCTTC
TRBJ1-2,17,.,TRBV4-1,.,CASSSAAGGGPNYGYTF,TGCGCCAGCAGCTCGGCGGCGGGGGGCGGCCCTAACTATGGCTACACCTTC
TRBJ1-5,14,.,TRBV7-8,.,CASSYEGNRQPQHF,TGTGCCAGCAGCTACGAGGGGAATCGTCAGCCCCAGCATTTT
TRBJ2-5,14,.,TRBV6-5,once,CASRSTAGQETQYF,TGTGCCAGCAGATCCACAGCGGGCCAAGAGACCCAGTACTTC
TRBJ2-1,14,.,TRBV11-3,.,CASSPGSEGNEQFF,TGTGCCAGCAGCCCCGGGAGTGAGGGCAATGAGCAGTTCTTC
TRBJ1-2,14,.,TRBV11-2,.,CASSRRKGNYGYTF,TGTGCCAGCAGCCGCCGGAAGGGAAACTATGGCTACACCTTC
TRBJ1-3,12,.,TRBV9,.,CASSGSGNTIYF,TGTGCCAGCTCGGGGAGTGGAAACACCATATATTTT
TRBJ1-4,14,.,TRBV7-9,.,CASSVGGLNEKLFF,TGTGCCAGCAGCGTCGGGGGGCTTAATGAAAAACTGTTTTTT
TRBJ1-2,13,.,TRBV27,once,CASSLSGSYGYTF,TGTGCCAGCAGTTTATCAGGCAGCTATGGCTACACCTTC
TRBJ2-3,12,TRBD1,TRBV27,.,CASREGTGVQYF,TGTGCCAGCAGGGAGGGGACAGGGGTGCAGTATTTT
TRBJ1-5,14,.,TRBV30,.,CAWGLRQGNQPQHF,TGTGCCTGGGGACTTAGACAGGGCAATCAGCCCCAGCATTTT
TRBJ1-2,13,.,TRBV30,few,CAWVRWGAGGYTF,TGTGCCTGGGTCCGTTGGGGGGCGGGTGGCTACACCTTC
TRBJ1-1,17,TRBD1,TRBV29-1,.,CSVDERTGRVRNTEAFF,TGCAGCGTTGATGAGCGGACAGGGCGGGTCAGGAACACTGAAGCTTTCTTT
TRBJ1-1,15,.,TRBV5-1,few,CASSLYGLGNTEAFF,TGCGCCAGCAGCCTCTATGGCTTGGGGAACACTGAAGCTTTCTTT
TRBJ1-3,16,.,TRBV5-1,.,CASSPGRSSGGNTIYF,TGCGCCAGCAGCCCGGGGAGGTCATCTGGGGGAAACACCATATATTTT
TRBJ2-1,12,.,TRBV6-6,.,CASSVSTGVQFF,TGTGCCAGCAGTGTTTCGACCGGCGTGCAGTTCTTC
TRBJ2-3,14,.,TRBV29-1,.,CSVGFLGTTDTQYF,TGCAGCGTGGGCTTCCTAGGCACCACAGATACGCAGTATTTT
TRBJ2-7,14,TRBD2,TRBV5-1,.,CASSFGTSGYEQYF,TGCGCCAGCAGCTTCGGGACTAGCGGCTACGAGCAGTACTTC
TRBJ2-1,15,TRBD2,TRBV2,once,CASSSPPTSANEQFF,TGTGCCAGCAGTTCTCCCCCGACTAGCGCGAATGAGCAGTTCTTC
TRBJ2-7,15,TRBD1,TRBV28,.,CASSMSGTGAYEQYF,TGTGCCAGCAGTATGTCCGGGACAGGGGCCTACGAGCAGTACTTC
TRBJ2-2,16,.,TRBV27,.,CASSLKVVGRTGELFF,TGTGCCAGCAGTTTAAAGGTTGTGGGTAGGACCGGGGAGCTGTTTTTT
TRBJ1-2,14,.,TRBV9,once,CASSVAAGNDGYTF,TGTGCCAGCAGCGTAGCGGCGGGGAACGATGGCTACACCTTC
TRBJ2-1,12,.,TRBV10-3,.,CAISSPGNEQFF,TGTGCCATCAGTAGCCCAGGCAATGAGCAGTTCTTC
TRBJ1-5,15,TRBD1,TRBV6-5,.,CASSRQGIGNQPQHF,TGTGCCAGCAGTCGACAGGGTATCGGCAATCAGCCCCAGCATTTT
TRBJ2-7,13,.,TRBV4-1,.,CASSQWKSYEQYF,TGCGCCAGCAGCCAGTGGAAATCCTACGAGCAGTACTTC
TRBJ2-3,17,TRBD1,TRBV9,.,CASSVEGQGASTDTQYF,TGTGCCAGCAGCGTAGAGGGACAGGGGGCCAGCACAGATACGCAGTATTTT
TRBJ1-4,14,TRBD1,TRBV5-1,.,CASSYRGKNEKLFF,TGCGCCAGCAGCTACAGGGGAAAAAATGAAAAACTGTTTTTT
TRBJ2-5,15,TRBD1,TRBV30,.,CAWRTGQGVQETQYF,TGTGCCTGGAGAACCGGACAGGGCGTTCAAGAGACCCAGTACTTC
TRBJ2-5,14,.,TRBV5-1,.,CASSLTSRPETQYF,TGCGCCAGCAGCTTGACGTCCAGGCCGGAGACCCAGTACTTC
TRBJ1-1,12,.,TRBV12-5,.,CASGLGNTEAFF,TGTGCTAGTGGTTTGGGCAACACTGAAGCTTTCTTT
TRBJ1-1,15,.,TRBV10-3,many,CAISERAGANTEAFF,TGTGCCATCAGTGAACGGGCAGGGGCGAACACTGAAGCTTTCTTT